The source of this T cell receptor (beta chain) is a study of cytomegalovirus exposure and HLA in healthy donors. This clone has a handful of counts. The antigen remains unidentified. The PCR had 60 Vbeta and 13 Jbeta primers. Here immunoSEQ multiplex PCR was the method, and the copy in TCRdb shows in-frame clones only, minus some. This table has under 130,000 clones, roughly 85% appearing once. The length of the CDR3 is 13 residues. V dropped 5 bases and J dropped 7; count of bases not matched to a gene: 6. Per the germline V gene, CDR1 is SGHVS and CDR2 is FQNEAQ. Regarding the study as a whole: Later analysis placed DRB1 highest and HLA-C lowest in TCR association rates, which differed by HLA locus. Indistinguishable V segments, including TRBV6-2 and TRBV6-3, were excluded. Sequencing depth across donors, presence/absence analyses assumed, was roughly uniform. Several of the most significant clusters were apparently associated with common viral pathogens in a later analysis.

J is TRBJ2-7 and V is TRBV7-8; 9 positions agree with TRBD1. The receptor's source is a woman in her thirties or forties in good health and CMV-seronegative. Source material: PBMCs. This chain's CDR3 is CASSQGQGREQYF. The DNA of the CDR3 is TGTGCCAGCAGCCAGGGACAGGGAAGGGAGCAGTACTTC.